A selection of T cell receptor beta chains follows, all from one sample in a study of control samples from healthy donors and cancer patients. The data were produced by immunoSEQ multiplex PCR, yet TCRdb's version contains in-frame clones alone and is incomplete. This sample has 110,000 or so clones; 80% to 90% occur once, and the top ten carry approximately 37%. Sequencing used blood. The receptors were gathered from a man aged 45 to 65 in good health. Each CDR3 is given with its conserved first and last residue. D genes are given only for firm matches. Some rows have no size entry. The others give once, few or many, or a class for an expanded clone.

clone_size d_call j_call v_call cdr3_aa cdr3_nt
once . TRBJ1-1 TRBV19 CASSPWLANTEAFF TGTGCCAGTAGTCCCTGGCTCGCCAACACTGAAGCTTTCTTT
. . TRBJ1-5 TRBV2 CASSERRGGQQPQHF TGTGCCAGCAGTGAACGTCGCGGTGGGCAACAGCCCCAGCATTTT
. . TRBJ2-5 TRBV7-9 CASSHSAQGTKETQYF TGTGCCAGCAGCCATTCCGCCCAGGGGACAAAAGAGACCCAGTACTTC
. . TRBJ1-4 TRBV7-9 CASSLGTYEEKLFF TGTGCCAGCAGCTTAGGAACTTACGAGGAAAAACTGTTTTTT
. TRBD2 TRBJ2-4 TRBV9 CASSAGLGGTNIQYF TGTGCCAGCAGCGCGGGACTGGGGGGGACAAACATTCAGTACTTC
once . TRBJ1-1 TRBV6-2/TRBV6-3 CASSPTVEAFF TGTGCCAGCAGCCCGACAGTTGAAGCTTTCTTT
. . TRBJ1-1 TRBV12-3/TRBV12-4 CASSYTGNTEAFF TGTGCCAGCAGCTACACAGGGAACACTGAAGCTTTCTTT
. TRBD1 TRBJ2-3 TRBV7-7 CASSYRTGKAQYF TGTGCCAGCAGCTACCGGACAGGGAAGGCGCAGTATTTT
once . TRBJ1-5 TRBV15 CATSTRARDQPQHF TGTGCCACCAGCACCAGGGCCAGGGATCAGCCCCAGCATTTT
few . TRBJ2-1 TRBV3-1/TRBV3-2 CASRPGTLILHEQFF TGTGCCAGCAGGCCCGGGACTCTCATTCTGCATGAGCAGTTCTTC
. TRBD1 TRBJ1-2 TRBV4-1 CASSQETGTLYGYTF TGCGCCAGCAGCCAAGAGACAGGGACCCTGTATGGCTACACCTTC
. TRBD2 TRBJ2-2 TRBV5-1 CASSFSGGLSGELFF TGCGCCAGCAGCTTTAGCGGGGGGCTATCCGGGGAGCTGTTTTTT
few . TRBJ2-1 TRBV7-8 CASSLSPAVPGQYSSSYNEQFF TGTGCCAGCAGCTTGTCCCCGGCCGTACCGGGCCAATACTCGAGCTCCTACAATGAGCAGTTCTTC
. TRBD1 TRBJ2-5 TRBV9 CASSVAGQGETQYF TGTGCCAGCAGCGTAGCTGGACAGGGGGAGACCCAGTACTTC
. TRBD1 TRBJ2-5 TRBV27 CASSLGTGRKTQYF TGTGCCAGCAGTCTCGGGACAGGGAGAAAGACCCAGTACTTC
. TRBD1 TRBJ1-1 TRBV4-1 CASSQGGGWVNTEAFF TGCGCCAGCAGCCAAGGAGGGGGCTGGGTGAACACTGAAGCTTTCTTT
. . TRBJ1-1 TRBV6-5 CASSYSTVNTEAFF TGTGCCAGCAGTTACTCGACAGTGAACACTGAAGCTTTCTTT
. TRBD1 TRBJ1-3 TRBV19 CASSTGQFSGNTIYF TGTGCCAGTAGTACGGGACAGTTCTCTGGAAACACCATATATTTT
. . TRBJ1-3 TRBV10-3 CAITRDPSGNTIYF TGTGCCATCACGAGGGACCCCTCTGGAAACACCATATATTTT
once TRBD1 TRBJ2-3 TRBV24-1 CATSDSKGAVDTQYF TGTGCCACCAGTGATTCGAAGGGGGCTGTAGATACGCAGTATTTT
few . TRBJ2-5 TRBV20-1 CSARLVETQYF TGCAGTGCTAGACTAGTTGAGACCCAGTACTTC
. . TRBJ2-5 TRBV11-1 CASSLRLQETQYF TGTGCCAGCAGCTTACGGCTTCAAGAGACCCAGTACTTC
. . TRBJ1-1 TRBV19 CASSLGTVNTEAFF TGTGCCAGTAGTCTCGGGACTGTGAACACTGAAGCTTTCTTT
. . TRBJ2-7 TRBV27 CASSRPGALYEQYF TGTGCCAGCAGTCGACCAGGGGCCCTCTACGAGCAGTACTTC
. . TRBJ2-1 TRBV19 CASSPRASSYNEQFF TGTGCCAGTAGTCCACGCGCTAGCTCCTACAATGAGCAGTTCTTC
. . TRBJ2-1 TRBV6-5 CASKTGPPYEQFF TGTGCCAGCAAGACAGGTCCACCCTATGAGCAGTTCTTC
. . TRBJ2-2 TRBV7-2 CASSFNTGELFF TGTGCCAGCAGCTTCAACACCGGGGAGCTGTTTTTT
. . TRBJ1-5 TRBV12-3/TRBV12-4 CASSLGGGQPQHF TGTGCCAGCAGTTTGGGTGGGGGTCAGCCCCAGCATTTT
. . TRBJ2-7 TRBV7-8 CASSLNSGAAYEQYF TGTGCCAGCAGCTTAAACTCCGGGGCCGCCTACGAGCAGTACTTC
. . TRBJ2-7 TRBV6-2/TRBV6-3 CASSYSGGTYEQYF TGTGCCAGCAGTTACTCGGGAGGTACCTACGAGCAGTACTTC
. . TRBJ2-1 TRBV6-4 CASSGAGDNEQFF TGTGCCAGCAGTGGGGCCGGGGACAATGAGCAGTTCTTC
once . TRBJ2-7 TRBV6-5 CASSYYGDNSYEQYF TGTGCCAGCAGTTACTACGGAGACAACTCCTACGAGCAGTACTTC
once . TRBJ1-1 TRBV2 CASTKGTQQNTEAFF TGTGCCAGCACCAAAGGAACACAGCAGAACACTGAAGCTTTCTTT
. . TRBJ2-1 TRBV14 CASSQVTYRIPLYNEQFF TGTGCCAGCAGCCAAGTTACATACCGGATTCCCCTATACAATGAGCAGTTCTTC
. TRBD1 TRBJ2-7 TRBV24-1 CATSDSGTGNHDEQYF TGTGCCACCAGTGATTCCGGGACAGGTAATCACGACGAGCAGTACTTC
. . TRBJ2-2 TRBV6-5 CASSYSSTGELFF TGTGCCAGCAGTTACTCATCCACCGGGGAGCTGTTTTTT
. . TRBJ1-1 TRBV7-2 CASSSFYSDMNTEAFF TGTGCCAGCAGCTCCTTTTATTCTGATATGAACACTGAAGCTTTCTTT
. . TRBJ2-1 TRBV4-1 CASSQEGESSYNEQFF TGCGCCAGCAGCCAAGAAGGTGAGAGCTCCTACAATGAGCAGTTCTTC
. . TRBJ1-2 TRBV5-4 CASSLAGRGDYGYTF TGTGCCAGCAGCTTGGCGGGCAGGGGCGACTATGGCTACACCTTC